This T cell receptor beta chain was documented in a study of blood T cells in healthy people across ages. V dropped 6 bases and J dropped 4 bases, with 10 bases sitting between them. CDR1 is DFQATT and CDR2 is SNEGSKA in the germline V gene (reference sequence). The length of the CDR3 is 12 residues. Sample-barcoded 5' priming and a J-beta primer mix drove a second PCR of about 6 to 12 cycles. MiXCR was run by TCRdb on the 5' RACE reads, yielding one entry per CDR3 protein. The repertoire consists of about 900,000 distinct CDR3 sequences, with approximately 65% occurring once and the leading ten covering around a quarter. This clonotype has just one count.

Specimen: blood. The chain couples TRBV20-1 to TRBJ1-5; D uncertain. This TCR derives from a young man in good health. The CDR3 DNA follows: TGCAGTGCGTGGCAGCCTAATCAGCCCCAGCATTTT. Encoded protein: CSAWQPNQPQHF.